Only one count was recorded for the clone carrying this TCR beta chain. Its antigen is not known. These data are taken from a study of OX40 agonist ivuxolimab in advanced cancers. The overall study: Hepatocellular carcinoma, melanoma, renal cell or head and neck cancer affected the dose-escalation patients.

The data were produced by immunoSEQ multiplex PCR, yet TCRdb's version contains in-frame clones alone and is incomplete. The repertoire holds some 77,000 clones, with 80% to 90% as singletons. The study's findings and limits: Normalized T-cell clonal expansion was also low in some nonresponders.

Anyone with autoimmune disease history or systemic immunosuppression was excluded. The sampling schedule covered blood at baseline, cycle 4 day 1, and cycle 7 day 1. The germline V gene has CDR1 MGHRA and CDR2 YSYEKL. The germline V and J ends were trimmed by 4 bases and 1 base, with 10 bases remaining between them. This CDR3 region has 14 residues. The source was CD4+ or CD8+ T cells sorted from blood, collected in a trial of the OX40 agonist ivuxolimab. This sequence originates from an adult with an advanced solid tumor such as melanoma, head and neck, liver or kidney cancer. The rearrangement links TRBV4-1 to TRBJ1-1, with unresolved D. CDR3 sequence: CASSLHGANTEAFF. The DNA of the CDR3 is TGCGCCAGCAGCCTCCACGGCGCGAACACTGAAGCTTTCTTT.